This note documents a single T cell receptor beta chain sequence. The data originate from a study of control samples from healthy donors and cancer patients. Generated by immunoSEQ multiplex PCR, the TCRdb table keeps only in-frame clones and is missing some. This table has some 130,000 clones, more than 85% appearing once. The sequence was obtained from a young woman in good health. Sequenced: blood.

The CDR3 here is CASSRAGGSYNEQFF. The CDR3 DNA follows: TGTGCCAGCTCTCGAGCGGGAGGCTCCTACAATGAGCAGTTCTTC. V usage is TRBV6-5 and J usage is TRBJ2-1; 9 positions match TRBD2. Germline V gives CDR1 MNHEY, CDR2 SVGAGI. The length of the CDR3 is 15 residues. Trimming cost V 8 bases and J 0 bases; bases outside gene matches: 5.